This passage covers 4 T cell receptor beta chains from one sample sequenced in a study of cytomegalovirus exposure and HLA in healthy donors. The PCR was carried out with 60 Vbeta primers and 13 Jbeta primers. Clones were read by immunoSEQ multiplex PCR, and TCRdb kept only the in-frame ones, dropping some. The sample shows 95,000 to 110,000 clones, 81% of them seen only once. Sequencing used PBMCs. These receptors were collected from a young man in good health and CMV-seronegative.

The J gene is TRBJ2-5, the V gene TRBV6-5; 11 bases map to TRBD1. CDR3 length: 13 amino acids. Losses at the gene ends were 5 bases for V and 4 bases for J; bases not matched to a gene: 0. Germline V gene data show CDR1 as MNHEY and CDR2 as SVGAGI. For the CDR3, the DNA is TGTGCCAGCAGTGGACAGGGGGCAGAGACCCAGTACTTC. This codes for CASSGQGAETQYF.

The chain couples TRBV28 to TRBJ2-7; tentatively, D is TRBD2 (6 bases). Germline CDR1 is MDHEN and CDR2 is SYDVKM. The CDR3 length is 14 residues. V lost 5 bases to trimming and J lost 0 bases, with 11 bases between them. CDR3 amino acids: CASSQRVVSYEQYF. The CDR3 DNA is TGTGCCAGCAGTCAGCGGGTCGTCTCCTACGAGCAGTACTTC.

This chain uses TRBV11-3 with TRBJ1-3; no clear D. Looked up from germline, CDR1 is SGHNT and CDR2 is YENEEA. Trimming pared 5 bases from V and 0 bases from J, leaving 11 bases between. This CDR3 is built from 15 residues. The CDR3 protein is CASSQGGSSGNTIYF. The CDR3 nucleotides read TGTGCCAGCAGCCAAGGAGGCAGCTCTGGAAACACCATATATTTT.

The chain links TRBV10-3 to TRBJ2-1, with TRBD2 matching 10 bases. This CDR3 comprises 15 residues. Germline assignment: CDR1 ENHRY and CDR2 SYGVKD. The ends lost 6 bases at V and 2 bases at J; junction bases unmatched: 4. CDR3 region: CAIREREGTYNEQFF. The CDR3 bases are TGTGCCATCAGAGAGCGGGAGGGCACCTACAATGAGCAGTTCTTC.